This is a list of T cell receptor beta chains from one sample in a study of molecular identifiers for immune sequencing clone quantification. TCRdb itself ran the PCR reads through MiXCR, one entry per CDR3 protein. Of about 86,000 distinct CDR3 sequences in the sample, approximately 23% were seen once. What was sequenced was naive CD8+ T cells from blood, with Jurkat cell RNA spiked in. Receptors originate from a human donor in good health. Some libraries in this study had Jurkat cell RNA spiked in. Each CDR3 is given with its conserved first and last residue. Fields, in order: D gene, clone size, V gene, J gene, CDR3 DNA, CDR3 protein. D genes are given only for firm matches. Only some rows state a clone size, as once, few, many or a class for expanded clones.

d_gene: .
abundance: many
v_gene: TRBV7-9
j_gene: TRBJ1-1
CDR3nt: TGTGCCAGCAGCTTCGGACTTGGGACTGAAGCTTTCTTT
CDR3aa: CASSFGLGTEAFF

d_gene: TRBD1
abundance: .
v_gene: TRBV11-2
j_gene: TRBJ2-7
CDR3nt: TGTGCCAGCAGCTTCACAGGGGCCGAGCAGTACTTC
CDR3aa: CASSFTGAEQYF

d_gene: TRBD2
abundance: .
v_gene: TRBV20-1
j_gene: TRBJ2-5
CDR3nt: TGCAGTGCTACCCCCCGAAGTACTAGCGGGAGTGTATACCAAGAGACCCAGTACTTC
CDR3aa: CSATPRSTSGSVYQETQYF

d_gene: TRBD1
abundance: few
v_gene: TRBV6-7
j_gene: TRBJ1-1
CDR3nt: TGTGCCAGCAGTCACGGACAGGGCCACACTGAAGCTTTCTTT
CDR3aa: CASSHGQGHTEAFF

d_gene: TRBD2
abundance: .
v_gene: TRBV27
j_gene: TRBJ2-7
CDR3nt: TGTGCCAGCAGTTCGCTTGGACTAGCTGGCGAGCAGTACTTC
CDR3aa: CASSSLGLAGEQYF

d_gene: TRBD2
abundance: many
v_gene: TRBV2
j_gene: TRBJ2-3
CDR3nt: TGTGCCAGCAGTGGGTCGGGGCTAGCGGGACCCACAGATACGCAGTATTTT
CDR3aa: CASSGSGLAGPTDTQYF

d_gene: .
abundance: many
v_gene: TRBV27
j_gene: TRBJ2-1
CDR3nt: TGTGCCAGCAGTCCCACGACCCATCCGTTCAATGAGCAGTTCTTC
CDR3aa: CASSPTTHPFNEQFF

d_gene: .
abundance: .
v_gene: TRBV12-5
j_gene: TRBJ2-7
CDR3nt: TGTGCTAGTGGAGAAGAACAGGGCATGATCCACGAGCAGTACTTC
CDR3aa: CASGEEQGMIHEQYF

d_gene: TRBD1
abundance: .
v_gene: TRBV4-1
j_gene: TRBJ2-7
CDR3nt: TGCGCCAGCAGTTCCGACAGGGGGTACGCGCAGTACTTC
CDR3aa: CASSSDRGYAQYF

d_gene: .
abundance: many
v_gene: TRBV27
j_gene: TRBJ1-4
CDR3nt: TGTGCCAGCAGTTTCCCTAATGAAAAACTGTTTTTT
CDR3aa: CASSFPNEKLFF

d_gene: .
abundance: .
v_gene: TRBV6-5
j_gene: TRBJ1-3
CDR3nt: TGTGCCAGCAGTTACTCGATTTCCAGGGCGAGCTCTGGAAACACCATATATTTT
CDR3aa: CASSYSISRASSGNTIYF

d_gene: TRBD2
abundance: .
v_gene: TRBV4-3
j_gene: TRBJ2-3
CDR3nt: TGCGCCAGCAGCCAAGGTCTTTATCCGGGAGGGTCAACGGATACGCAGTATTTT
CDR3aa: CASSQGLYPGGSTDTQYF

d_gene: .
abundance: few
v_gene: TRBV12-3/TRBV12-4
j_gene: TRBJ2-7
CDR3nt: TGTGCCAGCAGTTTACGGGCCCCAAACGAGCAGTACTTC
CDR3aa: CASSLRAPNEQYF

d_gene: .
abundance: many
v_gene: TRBV7-2
j_gene: TRBJ2-7
CDR3nt: TGTGCCAGCAGCTTAGTCCCGAACTACGAGCAGTACTTC
CDR3aa: CASSLVPNYEQYF

d_gene: .
abundance: many
v_gene: TRBV4-1
j_gene: TRBJ2-7
CDR3nt: TGCGCCAGCAGCCAAGTCACAGAGTCCTACGAGCAGTACTTC
CDR3aa: CASSQVTESYEQYF

d_gene: TRBD2
abundance: many
v_gene: TRBV5-1
j_gene: TRBJ2-3
CDR3nt: TGCGCCAGCAGCACCGGGACTAGCGGGGCTACCGATACGCAGTATTTT
CDR3aa: CASSTGTSGATDTQYF

d_gene: .
abundance: many
v_gene: TRBV4-3
j_gene: TRBJ2-3
CDR3nt: TGCGCCAGCAGCCAATCTCGTAGCACAGATACGCAGTATTTT
CDR3aa: CASSQSRSTDTQYF

d_gene: TRBD1
abundance: .
v_gene: TRBV3-1
j_gene: TRBJ1-2
CDR3nt: TGTGCCAGCAGCCAACGCTGGGACAGGGAAGACTATGGCTACACCTTC
CDR3aa: CASSQRWDREDYGYTF

d_gene: TRBD1
abundance: .
v_gene: TRBV4-3
j_gene: TRBJ2-7
CDR3nt: TGCGCCAGCAGCCATCACAAGGGACAGACCTACGAGCAGTACTTC
CDR3aa: CASSHHKGQTYEQYF

d_gene: TRBD2
abundance: many
v_gene: TRBV9
j_gene: TRBJ2-1
CDR3nt: TGTGCCAGCAGCCGTGGACTAGCGAGGAACAATGAGCAGTTCTTC
CDR3aa: CASSRGLARNNEQFF

d_gene: TRBD1
abundance: .
v_gene: TRBV19
j_gene: TRBJ1-5
CDR3nt: TGTGCCAGTAGTGTCGGACAGGGTCCCAATCAGCCCCAGCATTTT
CDR3aa: CASSVGQGPNQPQHF

d_gene: .
abundance: many
v_gene: TRBV6-2/TRBV6-3
j_gene: TRBJ2-7
CDR3nt: TGTGCCAGCATCGGGGGTAACTCCTACGAGCAGTACTTC
CDR3aa: CASIGGNSYEQYF

d_gene: .
abundance: many
v_gene: TRBV14
j_gene: TRBJ2-3
CDR3nt: TGTGCCAGCAGCCAAGGCCGACCCGAGTCTCCGTATTTT
CDR3aa: CASSQGRPESPYF

d_gene: .
abundance: few
v_gene: TRBV12-5
j_gene: TRBJ1-5
CDR3nt: TGTGCTAGTGGTTTTTTGCTGGAAGGGCCAATGGGTTACGAGCCCCAGCATTTT
CDR3aa: CASGFLLEGPMGYEPQHF

d_gene: .
abundance: once
v_gene: TRBV7-9
j_gene: TRBJ2-2
CDR3nt: TGTGCCAGCAGCTTCTTGGCATCCGGGGAGCCGTTTTTT
CDR3aa: CASSFLASGEPFF

d_gene: TRBD1
abundance: few
v_gene: TRBV5-1
j_gene: TRBJ1-6
CDR3nt: TGCGCCAGCAGCTTGGCCGACAGGGGGAATTCACCCCTCCACTTT
CDR3aa: CASSLADRGNSPLHF

d_gene: .
abundance: many
v_gene: TRBV19
j_gene: TRBJ2-6
CDR3nt: TGTGCCAGTAGCTTAGTGGGGTTTGGGGCCAACGTCCTGACTTTC
CDR3aa: CASSLVGFGANVLTF

d_gene: .
abundance: few
v_gene: TRBV6-1
j_gene: TRBJ2-2
CDR3nt: TGTGCCAGCAGTGCCGGGCGCACGAACACCGGGGAGCTGTTTTTT
CDR3aa: CASSAGRTNTGELFF

d_gene: TRBD1
abundance: few
v_gene: TRBV30
j_gene: TRBJ2-3
CDR3nt: TGTGCCTGCTCCAGGACAGGGAGTAGCACAGATACGCAGTATTTT
CDR3aa: CACSRTGSSTDTQYF

d_gene: .
abundance: .
v_gene: TRBV7-9
j_gene: TRBJ2-7
CDR3nt: TGTGCCAGCACATATCTGACAGGATTTACCTACGAGCAGTACTTC
CDR3aa: CASTYLTGFTYEQYF

d_gene: .
abundance: many
v_gene: TRBV4-3
j_gene: TRBJ1-1
CDR3nt: TGCGCCAGCAGCCAAGATCACGAGGGATCCACTGAAGCTTTCTTT
CDR3aa: CASSQDHEGSTEAFF

d_gene: .
abundance: few
v_gene: TRBV4-3
j_gene: TRBJ2-3
CDR3nt: TGCGCCAGCAGCCAAGTGCGTCGGGTCGGGACAGATACGCAGTATTTT
CDR3aa: CASSQVRRVGTDTQYF

d_gene: .
abundance: many
v_gene: TRBV4-1
j_gene: TRBJ1-1
CDR3nt: TGCGCCAGCAGCCCGCCCACTTGGAACACTGAAGCTTTCTTT
CDR3aa: CASSPPTWNTEAFF

d_gene: .
abundance: many
v_gene: TRBV4-2
j_gene: TRBJ2-3
CDR3nt: TGTGCCAGCAGCCAAGATTTGGGGGCAGATACGCAGTATTTT
CDR3aa: CASSQDLGADTQYF

d_gene: TRBD2
abundance: .
v_gene: TRBV6-2/TRBV6-3
j_gene: TRBJ2-7
CDR3nt: TGTGCCAGCAGTCAACTAGCGGTTGACTACGAGCAGTACTTC
CDR3aa: CASSQLAVDYEQYF

d_gene: .
abundance: few
v_gene: TRBV19
j_gene: TRBJ2-7
CDR3nt: TGTGCCAGTAGTAAGGGTCTATCCCTCTACGAGCAGTACTTC
CDR3aa: CASSKGLSLYEQYF

d_gene: .
abundance: many
v_gene: TRBV12-3/TRBV12-4
j_gene: TRBJ1-5
CDR3nt: TGTGCCAGCAGCCCCGACACGGGGGCCCTTAATCAGCCCCAGCATTTT
CDR3aa: CASSPDTGALNQPQHF

d_gene: TRBD2
abundance: .
v_gene: TRBV5-3
j_gene: TRBJ2-3
CDR3nt: TGTGCCTGCAGCCTTGGGACTAGCGGGGTCACAGATACGCAGTATTTT
CDR3aa: CACSLGTSGVTDTQYF

d_gene: TRBD1
abundance: many
v_gene: TRBV14
j_gene: TRBJ1-1
CDR3nt: TGTGCCAGCAGCCGAATGGGGACAGGCACCGAAGCTTTCTTT
CDR3aa: CASSRMGTGTEAFF

d_gene: TRBD1
abundance: .
v_gene: TRBV29-1
j_gene: TRBJ1-2
CDR3nt: TGCAGCGTCCCCTCGGCGGGGACAGGAGGCCCCCTTACAAACTATGGCTACACCTTC
CDR3aa: CSVPSAGTGGPLTNYGYTF

d_gene: .
abundance: few
v_gene: TRBV4-3
j_gene: TRBJ1-1
CDR3nt: TGCGCCAGCAGCCAAGCCCCTGCTGGCACTGAAGCTTTCTTT
CDR3aa: CASSQAPAGTEAFF

d_gene: .
abundance: few
v_gene: TRBV19
j_gene: TRBJ2-7
CDR3nt: TGTGCCAGTAGTATAGTCCCGGATTCCTACGAGCAGTACTTC
CDR3aa: CASSIVPDSYEQYF